What follows are 8 T cell receptor beta chains derived from one specimen sequenced in a study of T cell repertoires in cytomegalovirus infection. One entry per CDR3 protein, called by TCRdb with MiXCR from the reads. The profile covers roughly 160,000 distinct CDR3 sequences, with about 20% appearing a single time and about 25% taken by the ten largest. These receptors are not linked to any known antigen. The specimen comprised CD8+ T cells from cultured PBMCs, sampled from culture after CMV antigen stimulation. These receptors originate from a human donor in good health (CMV status not recorded). Some clones in this sample may be carry-over from other donors' samples.

The J gene is TRBJ1-1, the V gene TRBV7-9; a weak D match, TRBD1 (6 bases). CDR1 and CDR2 from the germline V gene are SEHNR and FQNEAQ (reference sequence). This CDR3 spans 14 amino acids. V was trimmed by 5 bases and J by 5 bases, leaving 15 bases between them. The DNA of the CDR3 is TGTGCCAGCAGCCCCGGGGGGCCTGGGACTGAAGCTTTCTTT. It codes for CASSPGGPGTEAFF.

The rearrangement joins TRBV7-8 to TRBJ2-1; TRBD1 might be the D (5 bases). The CDR3 has 15 amino acids. V gave up 3 bases and J gave up 5 bases, with 14 bases separating them. Germline V lookup: CDR1 SGHVS, CDR2 FQNEAQ. CDR3 amino acids: CASSFERLGDNEQFF. The DNA for the CDR3 is TGTGCCAGCAGCTTCGAACGATTAGGGGACAATGAGCAGTTCTTC. Using reference TRBV7-8 and TRBJ2-1 for the parts outside the CDR3, the full variable domain is GAGVSQSPRYKVAKRGQDVALRCDPISGHVSLFWYQQALGQGPEFLTYFQNEAQLDKSGLPSDRFFAERPEGSVSTLKIQRTQQEDSAVYLCASSFERLGDNEQFFGPGTRLTVL.

In this sample, this clonotype turned up a few times. V is TRBV7-6 and J is TRBJ2-3, with 8 nucleotides matching TRBD2. The CDR3 sequence is 16 residues long. Trimming cost V 1 base and J 1 base; bases outside gene matches: 4. The germline V gene encodes CDR1 SGHVS and CDR2 FNYEAQ. CDR3 sequence (DNA): TGTGCCAGCAGCTTAGAAGTGCGGGGGGGCACAGATACGCAGTATTTT. It codes for CASSLEVRGGTDTQYF. Full variable domain (remainder filled in from reference TRBV7-6 and TRBJ2-3): GAGVSQSPRYKVTKRGQDVALRCDPISGHVSLYWYRQALGQGPEFLTYFNYEAQQDKSGLPNDRFSAERPEGSISTLTIQRTEQRDSAMYRCASSLEVRGGTDTQYFGPGTRLTVL.

This clonotype was seen only a few times. This chain's CDR3 is CATSLASLDVENGYTF. As DNA, the CDR3 is TGTGCCACCAGCTTAGCATCCCTGGACGTTGAAAATGGCTACACCTTC. The genes are TRBV6-1 and TRBJ1-2; D gene unclear. Germline assignment: CDR1 MNHNS and CDR2 SASEGT. This CDR3 region has 16 residues. The V end was cut by 10 bases, the J end by 6 bases, with 27 bases between.

J is TRBJ2-1 and V is TRBV5-6; D may be TRBD1 or TRBD2 (5 bases each). V lost 3 bases to trimming and J lost 11 bases, with 9 bases between them. The CDR3 runs to 11 residues. Germline V gene data show CDR1 as SGHDT and CDR2 as YYEEEE. CDR3 DNA sequence: TGTGCCAGCAGCTACCGGGACCAGCAGTTCTTC. This codes for CASSYRDQQFF.

Ten or more counts support this clonotype. J is TRBJ2-5 and V is TRBV7-9; D remains ambiguous. Trimming took off 1 base at V and 3 bases at J, with 6 bases between the two ends. Germline V lookup: CDR1 SEHNR, CDR2 FQNEAQ (reference sequence). CDR3 length: 13 amino acids. The CDR3 DNA reads as TGTGCCAGCAGCTTAGTCGACGAAGAGACCCAGTACTTC. Encoded protein: CASSLVDEETQYF. Complete variable domain (other parts from reference TRBV7-9 and TRBJ2-5): DTGVSQNPRHKITKRGQNVTFRCDPISEHNRLYWYRQTLGQGPEFLTYFQNEAQLEKSRLLSDRFSAERPKGSFSTLEIQRTEQGDSAMYLCASSLVDEETQYFGPGTRLLVL.

The rearrangement uses TRBV7-8 and TRBJ1-1; D is perhaps TRBD1 (5 bases). The germline CDR1 and CDR2 sequences are SGHVS and FQNEAQ. CDR3 size: 15 residues. V was cut by 5 bases and J by 1 base, with 14 bases left in between. CDR3 in amino acids: CASSQPGGENTEAFF. Here the CDR3 DNA reads TGTGCCAGCAGCCAACCCGGGGGGGAGAACACTGAAGCTTTCTTT.

V usage is TRBV12-5 and J usage is TRBJ2-7; D is unclear. Germline V gene lookup returns CDR1 LGHNT and CDR2 FRNRAP. CDR3 length equals 11 residues. The V gene lost 5 bases and the J gene lost 4 bases, with 6 bases spanning the gap. The DNA of the CDR3 is TGTGCTAGTGGTACTGGGTACGAGCAGTACTTC. It yields the protein CASGTGYEQYF.